This T cell receptor beta chain was documented in a study of T-cell memory formation after mild COVID-19. TCRdb itself ran the 5' RACE reads through MiXCR, one entry per CDR3 protein. The sample holds some 120,000 distinct CDR3 sequences, 5% to 6.5% seen once. Germline CDR1 reads SGHRS; CDR2 reads YFSETQ. V gave up 3 bases and J gave up 6 bases; unmatched junction bases: 8. This CDR3 contains 14 residues. The sample consisted of PBMCs or a T cell subset sorted from them (not recorded which). This sequence joins TRBV5-1 and TRBJ1-2, with 7 bases fitting TRBD1. The receptor was derived from an adult woman who had mild COVID-19 (a few samples of this study predate the infection). Cell type and time point are not known. The CDR3 region has the DNA TGCGCCAGCAGCTATGGACAGGCCGGGGATGGCTACACCTTC. Translated: CASSYGQAGDGYTF.